One and the same sample provided the 24 T cell receptor beta chains below, sequenced in a study of regulatory T cells in long-lasting Graves disease. Described time point: newly diagnosed GD, antithyroid drugs for less than 3 months. From PBMCs, RNA was extracted and then used to make the TCR library. Relying on iRepertoire HTBI primers and Arm-PCR of CDR3 regions, the team built TCR beta libraries. TCRdb processed the multiplex PCR reads anew with MiXCR; each CDR3 protein has one entry. The table lists about 610,000 distinct CDR3 sequences, about 16% of them singletons. These data also featured in a second study, about T cells in Graves' hyperthyroidism and ophthalmopathy.

The input for sequencing was peripheral blood mononuclear cells (PBMCs), taken at new diagnosis, from a patient treated with antithyroid drugs. These receptors were taken from a man aged 18 to 29 with Graves disease.

This clonotype was recorded many times. In nucleotides, the CDR3 is TGCAGTGCTAGGCGAGGGCTAGCGGGAGGGTACGAGCAGTACTTC. Amino acid sequence: CSARRGLAGGYEQYF. The chain combines TRBV20-1 with TRBJ2-7, with TRBD2 identical over 12 bases. V shed 3 bases and J 4 bases; nucleotides not matched to a gene: 7. This CDR3 is built from 15 residues. CDR1 and CDR2 (germline): DFQATT, SNEGSKA (reference sequence).

This clonotype was observed a handful of times. The chain carries TRBV18 and TRBJ2-7; tentatively, D is TRBD2 (5 bases). Trimming took off 3 bases at V and 7 bases at J, with 10 bases between the two ends. This CDR3 spans 12 amino acids. Looked up from germline, CDR1 is KGHSH and CDR2 is LQKENI. CDR3 in amino acids: CASSPSSGEQYF. Written as DNA, the CDR3 is TGTGCCAGCTCACCCTCCTCGGGGGAGCAGTACTTC.

This chain links TRBV20-1 with TRBJ2-2, with D possibly TRBD1 on 5 matching bases. Trimming took 3 bases from V and 4 from J, leaving 15 bases between them. CDR1 is DFQATT and CDR2 is SNEGSKA in the germline V gene (reference sequence). The CDR3 covers 15 residues. CDR3 region: CSASPPGRGTGELFF. In nucleotides, the CDR3 is TGCAGTGCTAGCCCCCCGGGTAGGGGCACCGGGGAGCTGTTTTTT.

There are many counts of this clonotype. This sequence joins TRBV3-1 and TRBJ2-7, with 9 bases fitting TRBD2. V shed 4 bases and J 6 bases; nucleotides not matched to a gene: 13. The germline CDR1 and CDR2 sequences are LGHDT and YNNKEL (reference sequence). The CDR3 runs to 16 residues. The CDR3 sequence: CASSLPAGGPAVEQYF. In nucleotides, the CDR3 is TGTGCCAGCAGCCTCCCCGCGGGAGGGCCTGCGGTCGAGCAGTACTTC.

The chain employs TRBV7-9 and TRBJ1-5; D unclear. The CDR3 is made up of 14 amino acids. CDR1 is SEHNR and CDR2 is FQNEAQ in the germline V gene (reference sequence). The ends were cut back, 6 bases at V and 4 bases at J, with 13 bases in the middle. The CDR3 loop is CASSSGPANQPQHF. For the CDR3, the DNA is TGTGCCAGCAGTTCGGGCCCCGCTAATCAGCCCCAGCATTTT.

This clonotype has just a few counts. The chain links TRBV20-1 to TRBJ2-1; 7 bases are shared with TRBD2. Looked up from germline, CDR1 is DFQATT and CDR2 is SNEGSKA (reference sequence). Losses at the gene ends were 6 bases for V and 5 bases for J; bases not matched to a gene: 13. The CDR3 runs 15 residues. The DNA for the CDR3 is TGCAGTGCCATTCGGCGGGACTATTCAAACAATGAGCAGTTCTTC. Amino acid sequence: CSAIRRDYSNNEQFF.

The rearrangement uses TRBV24-1 and TRBJ1-2; D is unclear. The CDR3 length is 16 residues. Germline V gene data show CDR1 as KGHDR and CDR2 as SFDVKD. V lost 4 bases, J lost 7 bases, and 21 bases lay in between. Here the CDR3 reads CATSDASGHSTPGYTF. For the CDR3, the DNA is TGTGCCACCAGTGACGCTTCCGGCCACTCTACGCCTGGCTACACCTTC.

The sample holds many counts of this clonotype. The J gene is TRBJ2-7, the V gene TRBV20-1; D is perhaps TRBD1 (6 bases). Germline V gene sequence: CDR1 DFQATT, CDR2 SNEGSKA (reference sequence). With 3 bases removed from V and 2 bases from J, the gap between germline ends came to 14 bases. CDR3 length: 14 residues. CDR3 sequence (DNA): TGCAGTGCTAGTTCTTCGAGGGACACCTACGAGCAGTACTTC. Encoded protein: CSASSSRDTYEQYF.

In its sample, this clonotype was seen a few times. Possible read error: a much larger clone is one base away. This rearrangement joins TRBV11-2 to TRBJ2-1; 9 positions match TRBD2. Germline-derived CDR1 and CDR2 are SGHAT and FQNNGV. This CDR3 has 15 amino acids. The CDR3 loop is CASSLGLAAYNGQFF. The CDR3 coding sequence is TGTGCCAGCAGCTTAGGACTAGCGGCGTACAATGGGCAGTTCTTC. Supplemented by reference TRBV11-2 and TRBJ2-1, the full variable domain reads EAGVAQSPRYKIIEKRQSVAFWCNPISGHATLYWYQQILGQGPKLLIQFQNNGVVDDSQLPKDRFSAERLKGVDSTLKIQPAKLEDSAVYLCASSLGLAAYNGQFFGPGTRLTVL.

Written as DNA, the CDR3 is TGTGCCAGCATGTGGACAGGGGGTATAACCGGGGAGCTGTTTTTT. Translating gives CASMWTGGITGELFF. This chain uses TRBV5-5 with TRBJ2-2; 10 nucleotides line up with TRBD1. V was clipped by 6 bases and J by 5 bases; unmatched bases: 7. The CDR3 covers 15 residues. Germline CDR1 and CDR2: SGHKS and YYEKEE (reference sequence).

This sequence joins TRBV7-9 and TRBJ2-1; 12 bases agree with TRBD1. Germline CDR1 is SEHNR and CDR2 is FQNEAQ (reference sequence). V was clipped by 6 bases and J by 9 bases; unmatched bases: 21. The CDR3 length is 19 residues. The CDR3 sequence is CASRTGTGGSIGRGVEQFF. The CDR3 region has the DNA TGTGCCAGCAGGACGGGGACAGGGGGCTCAATCGGGCGAGGTGTTGAGCAGTTCTTC. The variable domain in full, with the rest retrieved from reference TRBV7-9 and TRBJ2-1, is DTGVSQNPRHKITKRGQNVTFRCDPISEHNRLYWYRQTLGQGPEFLTYFQNEAQLEKSRLLSDRFSAERPKGSFSTLEIQRTEQGDSAMYLCASRTGTGGSIGRGVEQFFGPGTRLTVL.

V is TRBV2 and J is TRBJ2-5; 14 nucleotides align to TRBD2. The CDR3 totals 15 residues. Losses at the gene ends were 3 bases for V and 4 bases for J; bases not matched to a gene: 1. The germline CDR1 and CDR2 sequences are SNHLY and FYNNEI. CDR3 DNA: TGTGCCAGCAGTGACGGACTAGCGGGAGGAGAGACCCAGTACTTC. It specifies CASSDGLAGGETQYF.

A note on this clonotype: Mismatch with germline at one junction end may stem from a read error. V is TRBV5-1 and J is TRBJ2-4, with TRBD1 matching 12 bases. CDR1 SGHRS and CDR2 YFSETQ come from the germline V gene. The CDR3 consists of 18 residues. The CDR3 spells CASSTGQGAIGAKNIQHF. The CDR3 nucleotides are TGCGCCAGCAGCACGGGACAGGGGGCTATTGGGGCCAAAAACATTCAGCACTTC.

The genes are TRBV14 and TRBJ1-2; TRBD1 aligns across 11 bases. The CDR3 has 14 amino acids. Germline V gene lookup returns CDR1 SGHDN and CDR2 FVKESK. V dropped 4 bases and J dropped 4; count of bases not matched to a gene: 2. The CDR3 sequence is CASSRTGGGYGYTF. CDR3 in DNA: TGTGCCAGCAGCCGGACAGGGGGCGGCTATGGCTACACCTTC.

The gene calls are TRBV2 and TRBJ1-2; D perhaps matches TRBD1 (5 bases). This CDR3 has 15 amino acids. Trimming pared 4 bases from V and 0 bases from J, leaving 12 bases between. Germline V gene sequence: CDR1 SNHLY, CDR2 FYNNEI. CDR3 loop: CASSADTDSNYGYTF. The CDR3 bases are TGTGCCAGCAGTGCGGACACTGACTCTAACTATGGCTACACCTTC. The whole variable domain, filled in from reference TRBV2 and TRBJ1-2, reads EPEVTQTPSHQVTQMGQEVILRCVPISNHLYFYWYRQILGQKVEFLVSFYNNEISEKSEIFDDQFSVERPDGSNFTLKIRSTKLEDSAMYFCASSADTDSNYGYTFGSGTRLTVV.

The chain is built from TRBV20-1 and TRBJ2-3; no reliable D call. The last part of the DNA fits TRBJ2-7 better; the J call may be wrong. CDR3 length equals 13 residues. Germline V gene data show CDR1 as DFQATT and CDR2 as SNEGSKA (reference sequence). The CDR3 reads CSAPALGSYEQYF. For the CDR3, the DNA is TGCAGTGCGCCAGCTCTAGGTTCGTACGAGCAGTACTTC.

V is TRBV6-1 and J is TRBJ1-4; possibly TRBD1 for D (6 bases). Trimming pared 6 bases from V and 7 bases from J, leaving 15 bases between. The CDR3 runs 14 residues. Germline V gene sequence: CDR1 MNHNS, CDR2 SASEGT. The CDR3 loop reads CASSDRPFSEKLFF. The CDR3 coding sequence is TGTGCCAGCAGCGACAGGCCCTTTAGTGAAAAACTGTTTTTT.

There are a few counts of this clonotype. The DNA for the CDR3 is TGTGCCAGCAGCCCAACCCTGGACGGCTACGAGCAGTACTTC. Its translation: CASSPTLDGYEQYF. V and J are TRBV7-9 and TRBJ2-7; D uncertain. Germline V gene lookup returns CDR1 SEHNR and CDR2 FQNEAQ (reference sequence). V was trimmed by 5 bases and J by 3 bases, leaving 14 bases between them. This CDR3 is built from 14 residues.

This clonotype has just one count. The chain is built from TRBV20-1 and TRBJ2-1; D is unclear. The CDR3 is 12 amino acids. Germline V gene lookup returns CDR1 DFQATT and CDR2 SNEGSKA (reference sequence). V lost 2 bases and J lost 9, with 11 bases in between. CDR3 in DNA: TGCAGTGCTAGATTTGCCTCCTTTGAGCAGTTCTTC. Encoded protein: CSARFASFEQFF.

This clonotype has at least ten counts. This CDR3 reads CASGPRAKAGGPGNEQFF. CDR3 in DNA: TGTGCTAGTGGTCCAAGAGCCAAAGCGGGAGGGCCTGGAAATGAGCAGTTCTTC. The V gene is TRBV12-5, the J gene TRBJ2-1; 10 bases fit TRBD2. This CDR3 comprises 18 residues. Germline assignment: CDR1 LGHNT and CDR2 FRNRAP. V lost 5 bases and J lost 7; bases outside the gene matches: 17.

Many counts were recorded for this clonotype. The genes are TRBV6-2 or TRBV6-3 and TRBJ2-1; 11 bases align to TRBD2. V shed 0 bases and J 4 bases; nucleotides not matched to a gene: 11. CDR3 length: 19 residues. Per the germline V gene, CDR1 is MNHEY and CDR2 is SVGEGT. CDR3 loop: CASSYSGDRLAGKYNEQFF. CDR3 sequence (DNA): TGTGCCAGCAGTTACTCAGGGGACCGACTAGCGGGGAAATACAATGAGCAGTTCTTC.

This clonotype was counted many times. The V and J genes are TRBV11-2 and TRBJ2-1; tentatively, D is TRBD1 (6 bases). The germline V gene has CDR1 SGHAT and CDR2 FQNNGV. V lost 4 bases and J lost 0, with 13 bases in between. The CDR3 is 16 amino acids. The CDR3: CASSSAQGSSYNEQFF. The DNA for the CDR3 is TGTGCCAGCAGCTCTGCCCAGGGGAGCTCCTACAATGAGCAGTTCTTC.

In this sample, this clonotype turned up a few times. The chain has TRBV29-1 and TRBJ1-5; 12 nucleotides align to TRBD1. Germline V gene sequence: CDR1 SQVTM, CDR2 ANQGSEA. The CDR3 is 13 residues long. Trimming took 6 bases from V and 7 from J; bases not matched to a gene: 4. This CDR3 reads CSVVGTGGQPQHF. Here the CDR3 DNA reads TGCAGCGTAGTCGGGACAGGGGGCCAGCCCCAGCATTTT.

This clonotype was seen a handful of times. At one end, the junction sequence differs from germline, possibly due to a read error. This chain links TRBV27 with TRBJ2-2, with D perhaps being TRBD1 or TRBD2 (6 bases each). This CDR3 contains 14 residues. CDR1 is MNHEY and CDR2 is SMNVEV in the germline V gene (reference sequence). CDR3 coding DNA: TGTGCCAGCAGTTCGTGGGGGGTTGGAGGGGGGCTGTTTTTT. This gives the protein CASSSWGVGGGLFF.